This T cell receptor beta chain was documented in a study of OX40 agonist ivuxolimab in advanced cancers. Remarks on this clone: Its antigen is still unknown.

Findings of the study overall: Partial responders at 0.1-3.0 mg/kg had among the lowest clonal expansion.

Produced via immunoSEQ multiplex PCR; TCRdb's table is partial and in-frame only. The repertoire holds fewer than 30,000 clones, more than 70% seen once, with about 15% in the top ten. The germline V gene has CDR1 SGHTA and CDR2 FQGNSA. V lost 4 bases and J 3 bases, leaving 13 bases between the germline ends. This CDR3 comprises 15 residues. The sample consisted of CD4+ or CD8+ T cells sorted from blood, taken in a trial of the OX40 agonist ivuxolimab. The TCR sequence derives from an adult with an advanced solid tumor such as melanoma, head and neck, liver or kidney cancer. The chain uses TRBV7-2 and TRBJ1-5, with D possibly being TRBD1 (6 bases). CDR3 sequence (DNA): TGTGCCAGCAGCTCACAGGGATTTGACAATCAGCCCCAGCATTTT. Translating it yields CASSSQGFDNQPQHF.